The clone carrying this T cell receptor beta chain was seen a handful of times. Only in-frame clones appear in the TCRdb table, and some are missing; sequencing was by immunoSEQ multiplex PCR. Among around 18,000 clones listed, 80% were seen once. The junction had 5 bases not matched to a gene; V was cut back by 0 bases and J by 5 bases. The CDR3 has 15 residues. Germline lookup yields CDR1 KGHSH and CDR2 LQKENI. The sample is drawn from a study of blood T cell repertoires in COVID-19. V and J are TRBV18 and TRBJ2-5, with 8 bases lining up with TRBD2. Sequences were obtained from peripheral blood. The clonotype was recovered from a man older than 75 with acute or convalescent COVID-19. The CDR3 bases are TGTGCCAGCTCACCACCGGGGACTAGTGACGAGACCCAGTACTTC. This encodes CASSPPGTSDETQYF.